The 26 T cell receptor beta chains below all came from one sample that was sequenced in a study of blood T cell repertoires in COVID-19. Profiling relied on immunoSEQ multiplex PCR, and the TCRdb table lists in-frame clones only, not all of them. The sample lists about 280,000 clones; more than 75% were seen once. Input material: peripheral blood. Every receptor here comes from a woman aged 30 to 39 who had recovered from COVID-19.

V is TRBV6-5 and J is TRBJ2-1; TRBD2 matches at 12 bases. Germline-derived CDR1 and CDR2 are MNHEY and SVGAGI. The CDR3 is made up of 15 amino acids. V was pared by 6 bases and J by 5 bases, with 5 bases of the junction left unmatched. CDR3 in DNA: TGTGCCAGCAGGGCTCTAGCGGGGGGGCACAATGAGCAGTTCTTC. This gives the protein CASRALAGGHNEQFF.

The V gene is TRBV11-3, the J gene TRBJ2-3, with 11 bases that match TRBD2. V dropped 1 base and J dropped 2; count of bases not matched to a gene: 8. Germline CDR1 and CDR2: SGHNT and YENEEA. This CDR3 has 18 residues. CDR3 sequence (DNA): TGTGCCAGCAGCTTAGGTTATCTAGCGGGAGGTGACACAGATACGCAGTATTTT. Its translation: CASSLGYLAGGDTDTQYF. The full variable domain, its missing parts supplied by reference TRBV11-3 and TRBJ2-3, is EAGVVQSPRYKIIEKKQPVAFWCNPISGHNTLYWYLQNLGQGPELLIRYENEEAVDDSQLPKDRFSAERLKGVDSTLKIQPAELGDSAVYLCASSLGYLAGGDTDTQYFGPGTRLTVL.

The CDR3 loop is CASRAGGAYEQYF. The DNA of the CDR3 is TGTGCCAGCAGGGCCGGGGGGGCCTACGAGCAGTACTTC. V and J are TRBV2 and TRBJ2-7; 8 bases match TRBD2. This CDR3 is built from 13 residues. V lost 6 bases, J lost 2 bases, and 3 bases stayed unmatched. The germline V gene encodes CDR1 SNHLY and CDR2 FYNNEI.

The V and J genes are TRBV6-5 and TRBJ2-7; no firm D call. The CDR3 covers 14 residues. Trimming stripped 0 bases from V and 3 bases from J, with 9 bases between. Germline V gives CDR1 MNHEY, CDR2 SVGAGI. CDR3: CASSYSAEYYEQYF. CDR3 in DNA: TGTGCCAGCAGTTACTCGGCGGAATACTACGAGCAGTACTTC.

V usage is TRBV9 and J usage is TRBJ2-7; 7 bases align to TRBD1. J was trimmed by 2 bases and V by 4 bases; bases with no gene match: 12. CDR1 and CDR2 (germline): SGDLS, YYNGEE. There are 16 residues in the CDR3. The CDR3 nucleotides read TGTGCCAGCAGCCCCCGGGGACAGTTACCGGCCTACGAGCAGTACTTC. Amino acid sequence: CASSPRGQLPAYEQYF.

The rearrangement links TRBV30 to TRBJ1-3, with a tentative D call TRBD1 (5 bases). Trimming took off 3 bases at V and 2 bases at J, with 17 bases between the two ends. Germline CDR1 and CDR2: GTSNPN and SVGIG (reference sequence). CDR3 length: 16 amino acids. In DNA, the CDR3 is TGTGCCTGGAGGGGCCTAGGGACTCCTACTGGAAACACCATATATTTT. It encodes CAWRGLGTPTGNTIYF.

The V call is TRBV5-1, the J call TRBJ1-2; the D is unclear. Germline assignment: CDR1 SGHRS and CDR2 YFSETQ. This CDR3 contains 15 residues. Between the trimmed V and J ends, which lost 0 bases and 0 bases, there was a span of 9 bases. CDR3 sequence (DNA): TGCGCCAGCAGCTTGGATCCAGGAACTAACTATGGCTACACCTTC. It encodes CASSLDPGTNYGYTF.

This chain joins TRBV27 and TRBJ2-5; 14 positions match TRBD2. The J segment lost 7 bases and the V segment lost 6 bases, leaving 7 bases of the junction unmatched. The CDR3 is 15 amino acids. Germline V lookup: CDR1 MNHEY, CDR2 SMNVEV (reference sequence). CDR3 loop: CASSPTSGGAGTQYF. CDR3 coding DNA: TGTGCCAGCAGCCCGACTAGCGGGGGGGCGGGGACCCAGTACTTC.

The chain is built from TRBV24-1 and TRBJ2-1, with TRBD2 matching 10 bases. Germline CDR1 and CDR2: KGHDR and SFDVKD. The V and J ends lost 4 bases and 4 bases, in that order; junction bases with no gene match: 6. There are 16 residues in the CDR3. The CDR3 region has the DNA TGTGCCACCAGTGAGACCCTAGCGGGAGTATACAATGAGCAGTTCTTC. Amino acid sequence: CATSETLAGVYNEQFF.

This chain connects TRBV5-6 to TRBJ2-7, with D maybe TRBD1 (6 bases). Germline V gene sequence: CDR1 SGHDT, CDR2 YYEEEE. The CDR3 is 14 amino acids. V was cut by 4 bases and J by 0 bases, with 11 bases left in between. This CDR3 reads CASSRQVSSYEQYF. CDR3 nucleotide sequence: TGTGCCAGCAGCAGACAGGTGTCCTCCTACGAGCAGTACTTC.

V and J are TRBV7-3 and TRBJ2-2, with 8 bases matching TRBD2. The CDR3 contains 14 residues. V shed 3 bases, J shed 4 bases, and the junction held 1 base outside the gene matches. In germline, CDR1 is SGHTA, CDR2 FQGTGA. The CDR3 sequence is CASSFSGATGELFF. The CDR3 DNA is TGTGCCAGCAGCTTTAGCGGGGCCACCGGGGAGCTGTTTTTT. Complete variable domain (other parts from reference TRBV7-3 and TRBJ2-2): GAGVSQTPSNKVTEKGKYVELRCDPISGHTALYWYRQSLGQGPEFLIYFQGTGAADDSGLPNDRFFAVRPEGSVSTLKIQRTERGDSAVYLCASSFSGATGELFFGEGSRLTVL.

This chain links TRBV27 with TRBJ2-7; perhaps TRBD1 as D (6 bases). The CDR3 has 13 amino acids. V dropped 10 bases and J dropped 4 bases, with 17 bases sitting between them. Per the germline V gene, CDR1 is MNHEY and CDR2 is SMNVEV (reference sequence). CDR3: CATRGLTYYEQYF. The DNA for the CDR3 is TGTGCCACCAGGGGTTTGACTTATTACGAGCAGTACTTC.

The chain couples TRBV19 to TRBJ2-7; 10 positions agree with TRBD1. The CDR3 is 15 amino acids. V gave up 6 bases and J gave up 0 bases; unmatched junction bases: 5. Germline CDR1 reads LNHDA; CDR2 reads SQIVND (reference sequence). CDR3 DNA: TGTGCCAGTAGCATGGGACAGGGGACCTCCTACGAGCAGTACTTC. Translating gives CASSMGQGTSYEQYF.

The CDR3 protein is CASSLGQGVYGYTF. The CDR3 DNA is TGTGCCAGCAGCTTGGGACAGGGGGTTTATGGCTACACCTTC. The genes are TRBV5-5 and TRBJ1-2, with 9 bases matching TRBD1. There are 14 residues in the CDR3. The V gene end was trimmed by 0 bases and the J gene end by 5 bases; junction bases not matched to a gene: 2. Germline V gene lookup returns CDR1 SGHKS and CDR2 YYEKEE (reference sequence).

The chain uses TRBV28 and TRBJ1-5; no clear D. The V gene's germline CDR1 is MDHEN and CDR2 SYDVKM. V lost 6 bases, J lost 0 bases, and 3 bases lay in between. CDR3 length: 12 amino acids. Here the CDR3 DNA reads TGTGCCAGCAGCCATAGCAATCAGCCCCAGCATTTT. Translating it yields CASSHSNQPQHF.

In its sample, this clone was seen a few times. The chain combines TRBV7-3 with TRBJ2-7, with D perhaps TRBD2 (5 bases). Germline V gene data show CDR1 as SGHTA and CDR2 as FQGTGA. The CDR3 loop spans 13 amino acids. The V and J ends lost 5 bases and 7 bases respectively, with 15 bases between them. CDR3 sequence reads: CASSRTPTGEQYF. In nucleotides, the CDR3 is TGTGCCAGCAGCCGGACTCCGACGGGGGAGCAGTACTTC. The whole variable domain, filled in from reference TRBV7-3 and TRBJ2-7, reads GAGVSQTPSNKVTEKGKYVELRCDPISGHTALYWYRQSLGQGPEFLIYFQGTGAADDSGLPNDRFFAVRPEGSVSTLKIQRTERGDSAVYLCASSRTPTGEQYFGPGTRLTVT.

The chain combines TRBV4-1 with TRBJ1-5; TRBD1 agrees at 8 bases. This CDR3 has 16 residues. Trimming cost V 3 bases and J 4 bases; bases outside gene matches: 8. Germline-derived CDR1 and CDR2 are MGHRA and YSYEKL. CDR3 sequence: CASSHAGQGKNQPQHF. The DNA of the CDR3 is TGCGCCAGCAGCCATGCAGGACAGGGCAAAAATCAGCCCCAGCATTTT.

This clone was seen only once. The chain links TRBV6-2 or TRBV6-3 to TRBJ1-2; 8 bases line up with TRBD1. The germline gives CDR1 MNHEY, CDR2 SVGEGT. Trimming took 2 bases from V and 8 from J; bases not matched to a gene: 4. This CDR3 is 13 amino acids long. The CDR3 spells CASSYETGVGYTF. The CDR3 bases are TGTGCCAGCAGTTACGAGACAGGGGTCGGCTACACCTTC.

This clone showed up just once. The rearrangement links TRBV18 to TRBJ1-4; D remains unclear. V was pared by 2 bases and J by 0 bases, with 10 bases between. CDR1 and CDR2 (germline): KGHSH, LQKENI. The CDR3 consists of 16 residues. CDR3 sequence: CASSPSTPSTNEKLFF. In DNA form, the CDR3 reads TGTGCCAGCTCACCATCCACTCCTTCAACTAATGAAAAACTGTTTTTT.

The rearrangement links TRBV24-1 to TRBJ1-2; 9 bases line up with TRBD1. V lost 4 bases, J lost 8 bases, and 7 bases stayed unmatched. This CDR3 has 14 residues. Germline V CDR1 and CDR2: KGHDR, SFDVKD. The CDR3 protein is CATSDGTGFWGYTF. For the CDR3, the DNA is TGTGCCACCAGTGACGGGACAGGGTTTTGGGGCTACACCTTC.

The table lists this clone with a count of one. The rearrangement links TRBV4-1 to TRBJ2-3; 11 bases match TRBD2. Germline CDR1 is MGHRA and CDR2 is YSYEKL. V was pared by 0 bases and J by 7 bases, with 6 bases of the junction left unmatched. The CDR3 consists of 16 residues. In nucleotides, the CDR3 is TGCGCCAGCAGCCAAGATTTGGCTAGCGGGAGGAATACGCAGTATTTT. Protein: CASSQDLASGRNTQYF.

The V and J genes are TRBV30 and TRBJ1-5; weak D call: TRBD1 (6 bases). This CDR3 has 14 amino acids. Trimming took 1 base from V and 6 from J, leaving 13 bases between them. The germline CDR1 and CDR2 sequences are GTSNPN and SVGIG (reference sequence). The CDR3 loop is CAWSETGNGQPQHF. The CDR3 DNA sequence: TGTGCCTGGAGTGAAACAGGGAATGGTCAGCCCCAGCATTTT.

This clone showed up just once. This chain uses TRBV18 with TRBJ2-2; 10 nucleotides agree with TRBD1. After removal of 0 bases from V and 4 bases from J, the junction contained 2 bases not matched to a gene. CDR1 and CDR2 from the germline V gene are KGHSH and LQKENI. The CDR3 runs 16 residues. The DNA of the CDR3 is TGTGCCAGCTCACCACCGGGACAGGGGTCCACCGGGGAGCTGTTTTTT. Protein product: CASSPPGQGSTGELFF.

The DNA for the CDR3 is TGTGCCAGCAGCTCTAGTGTCGGAAGCTCCTACGAGCAGTACTTC. Protein sequence: CASSSSVGSSYEQYF. The chain couples TRBV7-8 to TRBJ2-7, with unresolved D. Germline V gene sequence: CDR1 SGHVS, CDR2 FQNEAQ. The V end was cut by 4 bases, the J end by 0 bases, with 13 bases between. This CDR3 region has 15 residues.

A note on this clone: A junction end diverges from the germline sequence, so it may reflect a read error. The rearrangement joins TRBV28 to TRBJ1-6, with a tentative D call TRBD1 (5 bases). The CDR3 loop spans 13 amino acids. Germline assignment: CDR1 MDHEN and CDR2 SYDVKM. The CDR3, as DNA: TGTGCCAGCCGTTTAGACAGCCCTTCACCCCTCCACTTT. Residues: CASRLDSPSPLHF.

This rearrangement joins TRBV3-1 (or the pseudogene TRBV3-2) to TRBJ1-1, with TRBD1 identical over 8 bases. The germline gives CDR1 LGHDT, CDR2 YNNKEL (reference sequence). V lost 4 bases to trimming and J lost 4 bases; unmatched junction nucleotides: 2. This CDR3 is built from 13 residues. CDR3 in DNA: TGTGCCAGCAGCCTAACAGGGGGCACTGAAGCTTTCTTT. This codes for CASSLTGGTEAFF.